One and the same sample provided the 9 T cell receptor beta chains below, sequenced in a study of T cells in Graves' hyperthyroidism and ophthalmopathy. Amplification of TCR beta CDR3 regions used RNA as the template. The HTBI primer set served for first-round RT-PCR of the TCR CDR3. TCRdb used MiXCR to reprocess the multiplex PCR reads, holding one entry per CDR3 protein. This table holds nearly 250,000 distinct CDR3 sequences, 15% to 20% found once. The sequenced sample was blood. These receptors originate from a woman aged 18-29 years with Graves' ophthalmopathy.

This sequence joins TRBV7-2 and TRBJ2-7, with 9 nucleotides matching TRBD2. CDR1 and CDR2 from the germline V gene are SGHTA and FQGNSA. The CDR3 length is 17 residues. V shed 5 bases, J shed 5 bases, and the junction held 16 bases outside the gene matches. The CDR3 DNA follows: TGTGCCAGCAGCCCCCAGACGTTTAGCGGGGGAGTCCACGAGCAGTACTTC. Translation: CASSPQTFSGGVHEQYF.

Many counts were recorded for this clonotype. Written as DNA, the CDR3 is TGTGCCAGCGCGGGGGGCTATGGCTACACCTTC. It codes for CASAGGYGYTF. This chain links TRBV28 with TRBJ1-2; perhaps TRBD1 as D (5 bases). CDR1 is MDHEN and CDR2 is SYDVKM in the germline V gene. CDR3 length equals 11 residues. V lost 8 bases and J 4 bases, leaving 8 bases between the germline ends.

As for this clonotype: With a much larger clone just one base away, this may be a read error. For the CDR3, the DNA is TGTGCCGGCAGTGGGGGTGCCAAAAACATTCAGTACTTC. Its translation: CAGSGGAKNIQYF. The chain has TRBV2 and TRBJ2-4; TRBD1 or TRBD2 may be the D gene (5 bases each). Looked up from germline, CDR1 is SNHLY and CDR2 is FYNNEI. The CDR3 length is 13 residues.

This chain joins TRBV7-2 and TRBJ2-2; 8 positions match TRBD1. Per the germline V gene, CDR1 is SGHTA and CDR2 is FQGNSA. The V and J ends lost 4 bases and 7 bases, in that order; junction bases with no gene match: 11. The length of the CDR3 is 16 residues. The CDR3 spells CASSSRVGRGRGELFF. The CDR3 DNA reads TGTGCCAGCAGCTCCAGGGTGGGCAGGGGGCGCGGGGAGCTGTTTTTT.

This clonotype was seen many times. The V gene is TRBV12-3 or TRBV12-4, the J gene TRBJ2-5; the match to TRBD1 covers 8 bases. The CDR3 runs 15 residues. J gave up 4 bases and V 2 bases, and 6 bases lay outside the gene matches. The CDR3 nucleotides are TGTGCCAGCAGTTTAAGGCAGGGGGCTGGAGAGACCCAGTACTTC. Translated: CASSLRQGAGETQYF.

About this clonotype itself: The junction and the germline gene differ at one end; a read error may be behind it. CDR3 nucleotides: TGTGCCAGCAGCGCCGGTATCGCGACAGGTACTGGAAACACCACATATTTT. Translating it yields CASSAGIATGTGNTTYF. The rearrangement uses TRBV13 and TRBJ1-3, with D possibly TRBD1 on 6 matching bases. This CDR3 comprises 17 residues. Germline assignment: CDR1 PRHDT and CDR2 FYEKMQ (reference sequence).

This clonotype was seen ten or more times. This sequence joins TRBV28 and TRBJ2-3; no firm D call. Looked up from germline, CDR1 is MDHEN and CDR2 is SYDVKM. The CDR3 totals 12 residues. With 5 bases removed from V and 3 bases from J, the gap between germline ends came to 6 bases. CDR3 in amino acids: CASSTWTDTQYF. Here the CDR3 DNA reads TGTGCCAGCAGTACTTGGACAGATACGCAGTATTTT.

There are a few counts of this clonotype. The chain combines TRBV28 with TRBJ2-2; 10 bases line up with TRBD2. This CDR3 region has 17 residues. J gave up 8 bases and V 4 bases, and 13 bases lay outside the gene matches. Germline-derived CDR1 and CDR2 are MDHEN and SYDVKM. Written as DNA, the CDR3 is TGTGCCAGCAGTTCCCCGTGGAGCGGGGGGGCTGAAGGGGAGCTGTTTTTT. Translated: CASSSPWSGGAEGELFF.

This clonotype has at least ten counts. The chain is built from TRBV15 and TRBJ2-1; D is perhaps TRBD1 (5 bases). The CDR3 extends over 13 amino acids. Germline-derived CDR1 and CDR2 are LNHNV and YYDKDF (reference sequence). V lost 5 bases to trimming and J lost 7 bases, with 12 bases between them. CDR3 residues: CATSQTEVNEQFF. In DNA, the CDR3 is TGTGCCACCAGCCAGACAGAAGTAAATGAGCAGTTCTTC.